This T cell receptor beta chain is from a study of CD8+CD57+ T cells in acquired aplastic anemia. Study background: DNA recovered from sorted CD4+ and CD8+ cells had a mean of roughly 3 ug.

Genomic DNA provided the template from which TCR beta VDJ and CDR3 profiles were obtained. Each CDR3 protein is one row after TCRdb ran MiXCR on the reads. The sample yields some 170,000 distinct CDR3 sequences, roughly 63% seen once. Whoever was chosen for sequencing had shown CD8+CD57+ cell expansion by flow cytometry. This CDR3 comprises 17 residues. Germline lookup yields CDR1 SGHRS and CDR2 YFSETQ. V was pared by 4 bases and J by 2 bases, with 8 bases of the junction left unmatched. The chain joins TRBV5-1 to TRBJ1-6; 8 bases align to TRBD1. The sequenced material came from sorted CD4+, CD8+, or CD8+CD57+ T cells (not recorded which) from PBMCs. The sequence derives from a human donor with aplastic anemia. The DNA of the CDR3 is TGCGCCAGCAGCCTCTGGACAGGGTCGACCTATAATTCACCCCTCCACTTT. Translation: CASSLWTGSTYNSPLHF.